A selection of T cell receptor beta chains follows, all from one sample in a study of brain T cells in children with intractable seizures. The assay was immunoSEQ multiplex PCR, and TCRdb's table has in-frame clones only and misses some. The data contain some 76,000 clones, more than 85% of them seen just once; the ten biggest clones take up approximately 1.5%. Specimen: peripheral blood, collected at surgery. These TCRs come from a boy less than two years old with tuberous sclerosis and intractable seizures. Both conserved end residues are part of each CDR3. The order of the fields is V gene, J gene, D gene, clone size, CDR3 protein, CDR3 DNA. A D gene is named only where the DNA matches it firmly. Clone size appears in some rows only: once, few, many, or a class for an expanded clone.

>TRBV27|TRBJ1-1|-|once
CASSLYQGAEAFF
TGTGCCAGCAGTTTATACCAGGGCGCTGAAGCTTTCTTT
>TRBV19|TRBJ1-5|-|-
CASSSRGGQPQHF
TGTGCCAGTAGTTCAAGAGGCGGTCAGCCCCAGCATTTT
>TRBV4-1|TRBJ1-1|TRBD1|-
CASSHRIGQGGLLDTEAFF
TGCGCCAGCAGCCACCGAATCGGACAGGGAGGTTTATTGGACACTGAAGCTTTCTTT
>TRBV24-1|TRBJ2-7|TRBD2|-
CATIPDMAGVYEQYF
TGTGCCACCATACCCGATATGGCGGGAGTTTACGAGCAGTACTTC
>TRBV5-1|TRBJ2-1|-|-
CASSLFTSKNEQFF
TGCGCCAGCAGCTTGTTTACTAGCAAGAATGAGCAGTTCTTC
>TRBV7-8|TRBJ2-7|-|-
CASSSEVRAKDEQYF
TGTGCCAGCAGCTCAGAGGTGAGGGCCAAGGACGAGCAGTACTTC
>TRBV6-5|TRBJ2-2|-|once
CASSPGWNTGELFF
TGTGCCAGCAGTCCAGGTTGGAACACCGGGGAGCTGTTTTTT
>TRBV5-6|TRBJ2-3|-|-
CASSFQTQGDTQYF
TGTGCCAGCAGCTTTCAGACCCAAGGGGATACGCAGTATTTT
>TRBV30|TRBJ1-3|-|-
CAWSDSGNTIYF
TGTGCCTGGAGTGACTCTGGAAACACCATATATTTT
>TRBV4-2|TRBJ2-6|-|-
CASSQDVGEGPVLTF
TGTGCCAGCAGCCAAGATGTGGGAGAAGGGCCCGTCCTGACTTTC
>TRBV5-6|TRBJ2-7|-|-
CASSRSQGARGKQYF
TGTGCCAGCAGCCGCTCACAGGGTGCTCGAGGGAAGCAGTACTTC
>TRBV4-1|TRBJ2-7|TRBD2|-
CASSQDIGGRSYEQYF
TGCGCCAGCAGCCAAGATATCGGCGGGAGGTCCTACGAGCAGTACTTC
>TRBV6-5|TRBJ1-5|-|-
CASSRTYNQPQHF
TGTGCCAGCAGCCGCACCTACAATCAGCCCCAGCATTTT
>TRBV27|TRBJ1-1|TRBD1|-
CASSPRTGLGLTEAFF
TGTGCCAGCAGTCCCCGGACAGGTCTCGGTTTGACTGAAGCTTTCTTT
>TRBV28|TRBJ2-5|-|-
CASSYPALGKETQYF
TGTGCCAGCAGCTACCCGGCTCTGGGGAAGGAGACCCAGTACTTC
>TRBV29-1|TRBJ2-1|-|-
CSVEVQSVYEQFF
TGCAGCGTTGAGGTACAATCCGTCTATGAGCAGTTCTTC
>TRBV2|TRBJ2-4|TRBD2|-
CASSVTSGRALGKNIQYF
TGTGCCAGCAGTGTGACTAGCGGGAGGGCCCTGGGCAAAAACATTCAGTACTTC
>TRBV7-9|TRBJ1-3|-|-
CASSLEAPGSF
TGTGCCAGCAGCTTAGAGGCCCCAGGGAGTTTT
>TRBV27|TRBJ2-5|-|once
CASTRISSVGETQYF
TGTGCCAGCACCAGGATTTCATCAGTAGGGGAGACCCAGTACTTC
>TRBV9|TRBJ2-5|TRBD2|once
CASSLRTSGGLQETQYF
TGTGCCAGCAGCCTGAGGACTAGCGGGGGCCTACAAGAGACCCAGTACTTC
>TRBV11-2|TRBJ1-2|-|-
CASSLIRIPWGYTF
TGTGCCAGCAGCTTAATCCGGATCCCGTGGGGCTACACCTTC
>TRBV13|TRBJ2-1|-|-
CASSFWGSGVSYNEQFF
TGTGCCAGCAGCTTTTGGGGGAGTGGTGTCTCCTACAATGAGCAGTTCTTC
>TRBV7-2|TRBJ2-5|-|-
CASSLAHRQETQYF
TGTGCCAGCAGCTTAGCGCACCGACAAGAGACCCAGTACTTC
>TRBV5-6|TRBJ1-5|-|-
CASSLGAGFNQPQHF
TGTGCCAGCAGCTTGGGAGCTGGGTTTAATCAGCCCCAGCATTTT
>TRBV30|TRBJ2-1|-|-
CAWTESSYNEQFF
TGTGCCTGGACCGAGAGCTCCTACAATGAGCAGTTCTTC
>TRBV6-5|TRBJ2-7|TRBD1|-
CASSYGDSRREQYF
TGTGCCAGCAGTTACGGGGACAGCCGTCGGGAGCAGTACTTC
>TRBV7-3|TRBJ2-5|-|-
CASSPSLRETQYF
TGTGCCAGCAGCCCATCCCTAAGGGAGACCCAGTACTTC
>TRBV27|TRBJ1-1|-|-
CASIGANTEAFF
TGTGCCAGCATAGGAGCGAACACTGAAGCTTTCTTT
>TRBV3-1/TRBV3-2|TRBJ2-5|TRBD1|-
CASSQSSLPGQAEETQYF
TGTGCCAGCAGCCAAAGTAGTCTTCCGGGACAGGCCGAAGAGACCCAGTACTTC
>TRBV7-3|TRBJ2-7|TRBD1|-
CASSLNPTGTGNVGEQYF
TGTGCCAGCAGCTTGAATCCTACTGGGACAGGGAACGTGGGCGAGCAGTACTTC
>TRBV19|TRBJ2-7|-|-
CASSTGSLQQYF
TGTGCCAGTAGTACCGGGAGTCTCCAGCAGTACTTC
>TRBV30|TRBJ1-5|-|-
CAWSEGINQPQHF
TGTGCCTGGAGTGAGGGGATCAATCAGCCCCAGCATTTT
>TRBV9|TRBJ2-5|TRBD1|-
CASSVGDRGLETQYF
TGTGCCAGCAGCGTAGGGGACAGGGGCCTGGAGACCCAGTACTTC
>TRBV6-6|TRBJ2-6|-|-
CASLQISGANVLTF
TGTGCCAGCCTCCAAATTTCTGGGGCCAACGTCCTGACTTTC
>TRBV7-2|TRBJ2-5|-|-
CASSRDGQETQYF
TGTGCCAGCAGTCGGGACGGTCAAGAGACCCAGTACTTC
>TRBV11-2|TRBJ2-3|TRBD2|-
CASSSSGGADTQYF
TGTGCCAGCAGCTCTAGCGGGGGGGCGGATACGCAGTATTTT
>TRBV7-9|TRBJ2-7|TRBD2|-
CASSPGTSGYEQYF
TGTGCCAGCAGCCCTGGGACTAGCGGGTACGAGCAGTACTTC
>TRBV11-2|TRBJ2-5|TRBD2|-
CASSLELAYLEETQYF
TGTGCCAGCAGCTTAGAACTAGCGTACTTGGAAGAGACCCAGTACTTC
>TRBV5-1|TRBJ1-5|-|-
CASSLDSSSNQPQHF
TGCGCCAGCAGCTTAGACAGTTCTAGCAATCAGCCCCAGCATTTT
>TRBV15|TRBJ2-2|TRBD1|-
CATSRGTGSYPTAGELFF
TGTGCCACCAGCAGAGGGACAGGGTCATATCCCACGGCCGGGGAGCTGTTTTTT
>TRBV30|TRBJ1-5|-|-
CAWSLSPDTQPQHF
TGTGCCTGGAGTCTTTCACCTGACACCCAGCCCCAGCATTTT
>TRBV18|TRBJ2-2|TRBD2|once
CASSPVAGGTGELFF
TGTGCCAGCTCACCAGTCGCGGGAGGGACCGGGGAGCTGTTTTTT